Reported below is one T cell receptor (beta chain). The antigen remains undetermined. Trimming stripped 0 bases from V and 3 bases from J, with 5 bases between. Germline assignment: CDR1 MNHEY and CDR2 SVGAGI. The CDR3 extends over 13 amino acids. This sample is part of a study of radiotherapy plus CTLA-4 blockade in lung cancer. Overall study findings and caveats: In blood, after radiotherapy plus ipilimumab, tumor-derived TCR clones expanded.

TCRdb's table, derived via immunoSEQ multiplex PCR, lists solely in-frame clones and lacks some. The sample includes about 87,000 clones, around 90% seen only once; the top ten take approximately 15%. The study gave focal radiation plus ipilimumab CTLA-4 blockade to patients with chemo-refractory metastatic non-small-cell lung cancer. This specimen was peripheral blood, taken from a patient treated with radiotherapy plus ipilimumab. This TCR derives from a human donor with non-small cell lung cancer that progressed on radiotherapy plus ipilimumab. The chain carries TRBV6-5 and TRBJ1-2; the D gene is possibly TRBD1 (5 bases). CDR3 region: CASSYSGDYGYTF. In DNA form, the CDR3 reads TGTGCCAGCAGTTACTCAGGGGACTATGGCTACACCTTC.